The 12 T cell receptor beta chains below come from one sample, sequenced in a study of CDR3 diversity in severe acne. TCRdb reprocessed the PCR reads via MiXCR and lists one record per CDR3 protein. The sample lists 85,000 to 120,000 distinct CDR3 sequences; roughly half were seen once. Sequenced material: blood. Every receptor here comes from a male donor with acne.

The rearrangement links TRBV10-3 to TRBJ1-1, with TRBD1 matching over 8 bases. Germline assignment: CDR1 ENHRY and CDR2 SYGVKD. J was trimmed by 0 bases and V by 10 bases; bases with no gene match: 13. The CDR3 covers 16 residues. DNA of the CDR3: TGTGCCACAGCACGGCCAGGGGGCCCGATGAACACTGAAGCTTTCTTT. It translates to CATARPGGPMNTEAFF.

This chain connects TRBV7-6 to TRBJ1-2; D is perhaps TRBD1 (6 bases). The CDR3 length is 14 residues. Trimming left V 0 bases short and J 8 bases short, with 13 bases between. From germline, CDR1 is SGHVS and CDR2 FNYEAQ. CDR3 amino acids: CASSLATGAQGYTF. As DNA, the CDR3 is TGTGCCAGCAGCTTAGCGACGGGGGCACAAGGCTACACCTTC.

The CDR3 DNA sequence: TGTGCCAGCAGCCAGTACGTTAGCGGGATGTCCTACGAGCAGTACTTC. Translation: CASSQYVSGMSYEQYF. The rearrangement uses TRBV9 and TRBJ2-7; TRBD2 aligns across 8 bases. From germline, CDR1 is SGDLS and CDR2 YYNGEE. The CDR3 has 16 amino acids. With 4 bases clipped from V and 1 base from J, the junction kept 10 bases outside the gene matches.

This clonotype was picked up a small number of times. V and J are TRBV13 and TRBJ2-1, with 9 bases that match TRBD1. V gave up 5 bases and J gave up 4 bases; unmatched junction bases: 9. Germline-derived CDR1 and CDR2 are PRHDT and FYEKMQ (reference sequence). CDR3 size: 16 residues. The CDR3 spells CASSPDRGPSYNEQFF. Written as DNA, the CDR3 is TGTGCCAGCAGCCCGGACAGGGGCCCCTCTTACAATGAGCAGTTCTTC.

In regard to this clonotype: One end of the junction is discordant with germline, which a read error may explain. This chain uses TRBV25-1 with TRBJ1-1; D is ambiguous. CDR1 is MGHDK and CDR2 is SYGVNS in the germline V gene. There are 14 residues in the CDR3. For the CDR3, the DNA is TGCGCCAGCAGCCAATCGTGGAGGGCTGGTGAAGCTTTCTTT. It is translated as CASSQSWRAGEAFF.

Points on this clonotype: A single base separates this from a much larger clone, so it may be a read error. The genes are TRBV5-1 and TRBJ2-1; D perhaps matches TRBD2 (7 bases). The V end was cut by 3 bases, the J end by 1 base, with 23 bases between. CDR3 length equals 19 residues. Per germline, CDR1 SGHRS and CDR2 YFSETQ. In DNA form, the CDR3 reads TGCGCCAGCAGCTCCCGGGGGGCGGGGAGTCCTGCGTCCTACAATGAGCAGTTCTTC. The encoded protein is CASSSRGAGSPASYNEQFF.

A remark on this clonotype: The junction departs from the called germline gene at one end, perhaps through a read error. Here the CDR3 reads CASRDSGPPLF. CDR3 nucleotide sequence: TGTGCCAGCAGAGATTCAGGCCCTCCCCTCTTC. The J gene is TRBJ2-7, the V gene TRBV7-9; unclear D gene. The CDR3 consists of 11 residues. In germline, CDR1 is SEHNR, CDR2 FQNEAQ (reference sequence).

The rearrangement uses TRBV6-5 and TRBJ2-7; 9 bases fit TRBD2. This CDR3 is built from 15 residues. Germline trimming cut 8 bases from V and 0 bases from J; bases unmatched to any gene: 8. Germline lookup yields CDR1 MNHEY and CDR2 SVGAGI. CDR3 DNA: TGTGCCAGCCGCCCTTGGACTAGCGACTCCTACGAGCAGTACTTC. It specifies CASRPWTSDSYEQYF.

The gene calls are TRBV12-3 or TRBV12-4 and TRBJ1-5; 7 bases match TRBD1. V shed 6 bases and J 6 bases; nucleotides not matched to a gene: 2. The CDR3 extends over 12 amino acids. The CDR3 nucleotides read TGTGCCAGCAGAGAGGGGGCTCAGCCCCAGCATTTT. This codes for CASREGAQPQHF.

V usage is TRBV19 and J usage is TRBJ1-1, with 12 bases identical to TRBD1. Germline V gives CDR1 LNHDA, CDR2 SQIVND (reference sequence). The CDR3 runs 14 residues. With V trimmed by 7 bases and J by 4 bases, 4 bases remained unmatched. CDR3 in amino acids: CASTGTGGGTEAFF. CDR3 sequence (DNA): TGTGCCAGTACCGGGACAGGGGGCGGCACTGAAGCTTTCTTT. The full variable domain, rest sourced from reference TRBV19 and TRBJ1-1, is DGGITQSPKYLFRKEGQNVTLSCEQNLNHDAMYWYRQDPGQGLRLIYYSQIVNDFQKGDIAEGYSVSREKKESFPLTVTSAQKNPTAFYLCASTGTGGGTEAFFGQGTRLTVV.

V gene TRBV6-5 combines with J gene TRBJ1-5; no clear D. The CDR3 is 13 amino acids. Deletions cut 4 bases from V and 3 bases from J, with 7 bases between. Germline assignment: CDR1 MNHEY and CDR2 SVGAGI. The CDR3 region is CASSLAVNQPQHF. CDR3 DNA: TGTGCCAGCAGTTTGGCAGTCAATCAGCCCCAGCATTTT.

This clonotype was seen repeatedly, ten times or more. This chain uses TRBV20-1 with TRBJ2-5; D unresolved. The germline V gene has CDR1 DFQATT and CDR2 SNEGSKA (reference sequence). This CDR3 comprises 13 residues. The CDR3 sequence is CIPTSVNKETQYF. CDR3 sequence (DNA): TGCATTCCTACCAGCGTAAACAAAGAGACCCAGTACTTC.